This TCR beta chain was identified in a study of CD8 T cells in Susac syndrome. Isolation of CD8+ and CD4+ T cells was performed negatively, whereas enrichment of TEMRA cells was done by FACS. Random hexamers were used to reverse transcribe an amount of roughly 0.5 to 1 ug RNA. Amplification of the TCR beta CDR3 was carried out by immunoSEQ multiplex PCR, which spanned a total of 54 Vbeta and 13 Jbeta segments. Via MiXCR, TCRdb re-called the immunoSEQ multiplex PCR reads, giving one row per CDR3 protein. The sample contains about 430,000 distinct CDR3 sequences, approximately 85% of which appear only once. Trimming stripped 3 bases from V and 5 bases from J, with 16 bases between. The CDR3 spans 14 residues. From germline, CDR1 is GTSNPN and CDR2 SVGIG (reference sequence).

The chain combines TRBV30 with TRBJ1-1; D is undetermined. This clonotype was sampled from a human donor with multiple sclerosis. Sequenced input: CD8+ T cells from PBMCs. The CDR3 loop is CAWSVQLQATEAFF. CDR3 nucleotide sequence: TGTGCCTGGAGCGTCCAGCTTCAGGCGACTGAAGCTTTCTTT.